This TCR beta chain was sequenced during a study of PD-L1 blockade in urothelial cancer. About the study: The patients had undergone anywhere from 0 to 3 prior chemotherapy regimens.

Time point given: pretreatment peripheral blood. The authors spiked synthetic TCR analog templates into each PCR. The data were produced by immunoSEQ multiplex PCR, yet TCRdb's version contains in-frame clones alone and is incomplete. The repertoire holds tens of thousands of clones, with about four fifths as singletons. In germline, CDR1 is MDHEN, CDR2 SYDVKM. The CDR3 sequence is 16 residues long. V was pared by 6 bases and J by 3 bases, with 20 bases between. The receptor comes from a man aged 65 to 85 with urothelial cancer. The sequenced sample was PBMCs, obtained around atezolizumab (anti-PD-L1) treatment. J is TRBJ1-1 and V is TRBV28; D is perhaps TRBD1 (6 bases). CDR3 in amino acids: CASSSWDISVYTEAFF. DNA for the CDR3: TGTGCCAGCAGCTCATGGGACATTTCCGTGTACACTGAAGCTTTCTTT.